These T cell receptor beta chains were read from a single sample in a study of T cell responses to AZD1222 COVID-19 vaccine. TCRdb keeps only in-frame clones here, not all; method: immunoSEQ multiplex PCR. The repertoire consists of tens of thousands of clones, with almost 80% occurring once and the leading ten covering around a fifth. The sample here was peripheral blood, taken on day 0 of AZD1222 vaccination. These receptors came from an adult in good health. Each CDR3 is given with its conserved first and last residue. Each record gives: clone size, J gene, V gene, D gene, CDR3 protein, CDR3 DNA. A D gene is named only where the DNA matches it firmly. The size entry is marked missing in some rows and otherwise reads once, few, many or a size class.

few,TRBJ2-1,TRBV18,TRBD2,CASSPGWTSGEGAYYNEQFF,TGTGCCAGCTCACCGGGCTGGACTAGCGGGGAAGGGGCATACTACAATGAGCAGTTCTTC
NA,TRBJ2-1,TRBV5-6,TRBD2,CASSLLAEAYNEQFF,TGTGCCAGCAGCCTACTAGCGGAAGCGTACAATGAGCAGTTCTTC
NA,TRBJ2-3,TRBV5-1,TRBD2,CASSEKSSGDTQYF,TGCGCCAGCAGCGAAAAGTCTAGCGGGGATACGCAGTATTTT
NA,TRBJ2-3,TRBV28,NA,CASNSLPTDTQYF,TGTGCCAGCAATTCCCTGCCCACAGATACGCAGTATTTT
NA,TRBJ2-7,TRBV18,TRBD2,CASSPPTSKYEQYF,TGTGCCAGCTCACCACCGACTAGCAAGTACGAGCAGTACTTC
NA,TRBJ2-5,TRBV3-1/TRBV3-2,NA,CASSPGGRSYQETQYF,TGTGCCAGCAGCCCAGGAGGGAGGTCATACCAAGAGACCCAGTACTTC
NA,TRBJ1-4,TRBV7-2,NA,CASSLVRGGEKLFF,TGTGCCAGCAGCTTAGTAAGGGGAGGTGAAAAACTGTTTTTT
NA,TRBJ2-3,TRBV2,NA,CASREASGTDTQYF,TGTGCCAGCAGGGAGGCTAGCGGCACAGATACGCAGTATTTT
once,TRBJ2-3,TRBV15,NA,CATSQGPGGTDTQYF,TGTGCCACCAGCCAAGGGCCAGGGGGCACAGATACGCAGTATTTT
NA,TRBJ1-3,TRBV28,NA,CASSLLPMGGGGNTIYF,TGTGCCAGCAGTTTATTGCCAATGGGAGGGGGAGGAAACACCATATATTTT
NA,TRBJ2-3,TRBV19,TRBD2,CASSYSGSRFGTDTQYF,TGTGCCAGTAGTTATAGCGGGAGTAGGTTTGGAACAGATACGCAGTATTTT
NA,TRBJ2-1,TRBV11-2,NA,CASSLGTGLGINEQFF,TGTGCCAGCAGCTTAGGAACAGGGTTGGGGATAAATGAGCAGTTCTTC
NA,TRBJ2-7,TRBV3-1/TRBV3-2,TRBD2,CASSQVLAGGEQYF,TGTGCCAGCAGCCAAGTACTAGCGGGGGGAGAGCAGTACTTC
NA,TRBJ2-3,TRBV11-2,NA,CASSLGSRDTQYF,TGTGCCAGCAGCTTAGGTTCTCGTGATACGCAGTATTTT
NA,TRBJ2-1,TRBV12-5,TRBD2,CASGLPLRGGILGNEQFF,TGTGCTAGTGGTTTGCCCCTTCGGGGGGGGATTTTAGGCAATGAGCAGTTCTTC
NA,TRBJ2-5,TRBV3-1/TRBV3-2,TRBD2,CASSTRGVWLQETQYF,TGTGCCAGCAGCACCCGGGGGGTTTGGCTCCAAGAGACCCAGTACTTC
once,TRBJ1-6,TRBV3-1/TRBV3-2,NA,CASSPPPGPNSPLHF,TGTGCCAGCAGCCCACCCCCGGGGCCCAATTCACCCCTCCACTTT